The rows below give T cell receptor beta chains drawn from one sample of a study of T-cell memory formation after mild COVID-19. TCRdb re-called the 5' RACE reads with MiXCR, one entry per CDR3 protein. The sample shows some 600,000 distinct CDR3 sequences, around a sixth of them seen only once. Material for sequencing was PBMCs or a T cell subset sorted from them (not recorded which). These receptors came from an adult woman who had mild COVID-19 (a few samples of this study predate the infection). Cell type and time point are not known. Both conserved end residues are part of each CDR3. The order of the fields is J gene, V gene, D gene, CDR3 protein. D genes are given only for firm matches.

J gene: TRBJ2-1
V gene: TRBV12-3/TRBV12-4
D gene: TRBD1
CDR3 protein: CASSLDHRGGEQFF

J gene: TRBJ2-7
V gene: TRBV30
D gene: NA
CDR3 protein: CAWSPWDSGEQYF

J gene: TRBJ2-1
V gene: TRBV7-2
D gene: NA
CDR3 protein: CASSLQGRDEQFF

J gene: TRBJ1-4
V gene: TRBV5-1
D gene: TRBD1
CDR3 protein: CASSSDHLGDRAYEKLFF

J gene: TRBJ2-1
V gene: TRBV5-6
D gene: TRBD2
CDR3 protein: CVTGGSSYNEQFF

J gene: TRBJ2-3
V gene: TRBV20-1
D gene: TRBD1
CDR3 protein: CSAEGQVGTDTQYF

J gene: TRBJ1-2
V gene: TRBV20-1
D gene: NA
CDR3 protein: CSAREGPGRGGYTF

J gene: TRBJ1-1
V gene: TRBV14
D gene: TRBD1
CDR3 protein: CASSQQDRGRNTEAFF

J gene: TRBJ2-5
V gene: TRBV7-7
D gene: NA
CDR3 protein: CASSPTMGRGQETQYF

J gene: TRBJ1-5
V gene: TRBV20-1
D gene: NA
CDR3 protein: CSARDNKGLSTQPQHF

J gene: TRBJ1-3
V gene: TRBV11-3
D gene: NA
CDR3 protein: CASSLRVSSGNTIYF

J gene: TRBJ1-4
V gene: TRBV6-6
D gene: TRBD1
CDR3 protein: CASSGQGTNEKLFF

J gene: TRBJ2-3
V gene: TRBV12-3/TRBV12-4
D gene: NA
CDR3 protein: CATRQSGKGSDTQYF

J gene: TRBJ2-3
V gene: TRBV4-2
D gene: NA
CDR3 protein: CASSLKLGSTDTQYF

J gene: TRBJ1-6
V gene: TRBV6-6
D gene: TRBD1
CDR3 protein: CASSPRTGNYNSPLHF

J gene: TRBJ1-1
V gene: TRBV7-2
D gene: NA
CDR3 protein: CASSLYLGPEAFF

J gene: TRBJ2-1
V gene: TRBV9
D gene: TRBD2
CDR3 protein: CASSVDGWAGGYNEQFF

J gene: TRBJ1-1
V gene: TRBV12-3/TRBV12-4
D gene: NA
CDR3 protein: CASSPSFEAFF

J gene: TRBJ2-3
V gene: TRBV12-3/TRBV12-4
D gene: NA
CDR3 protein: CASSLSTQYF

J gene: TRBJ2-1
V gene: TRBV11-3
D gene: NA
CDR3 protein: CASRGRGPYNEQFF

J gene: TRBJ1-6
V gene: TRBV12-3/TRBV12-4
D gene: TRBD1
CDR3 protein: CASNLQGYNSPLHF

J gene: TRBJ1-1
V gene: TRBV6-4
D gene: TRBD1
CDR3 protein: CASSDLRDRDTEAFF

J gene: TRBJ2-2
V gene: TRBV5-5
D gene: TRBD2
CDR3 protein: CASSLPGGDTGELFF

J gene: TRBJ2-5
V gene: TRBV11-3
D gene: NA
CDR3 protein: CASSRGHLQETQYF

J gene: TRBJ2-7
V gene: TRBV5-1
D gene: NA
CDR3 protein: CASSPPGRAAYEQYF

J gene: TRBJ2-3
V gene: TRBV7-3
D gene: NA
CDR3 protein: CASSLGEGGDKYF

J gene: TRBJ2-1
V gene: TRBV5-4
D gene: NA
CDR3 protein: CASSLGLRESNKGYYNEQFF

J gene: TRBJ2-3
V gene: TRBV20-1
D gene: NA
CDR3 protein: CSATSRRGGSTDTQYF

J gene: TRBJ1-1
V gene: TRBV7-9
D gene: TRBD1
CDR3 protein: CASRDRDEAFF

J gene: TRBJ1-4
V gene: TRBV4-3
D gene: NA
CDR3 protein: CASSQRTEYDKKLFF

J gene: TRBJ1-1
V gene: TRBV30
D gene: NA
CDR3 protein: CAWDQGNTEAFF

J gene: TRBJ2-1
V gene: TRBV6-5
D gene: TRBD2
CDR3 protein: CASRRERETYNEQFF

J gene: TRBJ2-7
V gene: TRBV2
D gene: TRBD2
CDR3 protein: CAGKLAGGYEQYF

J gene: TRBJ2-2
V gene: TRBV30
D gene: TRBD1
CDR3 protein: CAWSIQGARTGELFF

J gene: TRBJ2-7
V gene: TRBV4-1
D gene: TRBD1
CDR3 protein: CASSPILRQGTFQYF

J gene: TRBJ2-1
V gene: TRBV5-8
D gene: NA
CDR3 protein: CASSPRSWGEVYNEQFF

J gene: TRBJ2-3
V gene: TRBV4-2
D gene: NA
CDR3 protein: CASSQAGSGGADTQYF

J gene: TRBJ1-1
V gene: TRBV7-6
D gene: NA
CDR3 protein: CASSLDSGGTEAFF

J gene: TRBJ2-5
V gene: TRBV20-1
D gene: NA
CDR3 protein: CSATILQPAQETQYF

J gene: TRBJ2-2
V gene: TRBV7-9
D gene: NA
CDR3 protein: CASTRGYTGELFF

J gene: TRBJ1-1
V gene: TRBV6-2/TRBV6-3
D gene: NA
CDR3 protein: CASSYSIQGPEAFF